The 18 T cell receptor beta chains in this list originate from one sample, sequenced in a study of blood T cell repertoires in COVID-19. TCRdb's table, derived via immunoSEQ multiplex PCR, lists solely in-frame clones and lacks some. Found here are about 220,000 clones, around four fifths of them singletons; the top ten hold roughly 21%. Specimen: peripheral blood. All receptors come from a man under 40 with active or convalescent COVID-19.

The chain has TRBV6-6 and TRBJ1-2; no clear D gene. CDR3 length equals 14 residues. CDR1 is MNHNY, CDR2 SVGAGI, per germline (reference sequence). V gave up 6 bases and J gave up 7 bases, with 18 bases separating them. As DNA, the CDR3 is TGTGCCAGCAGCGCCGGGGTACTATCAAGTGGCTACACCTTC. Amino acids: CASSAGVLSSGYTF.

The chain uses TRBV25-1 and TRBJ2-5; 10 bases match TRBD2. J lost 2 bases, V lost 3 bases, and 3 bases had no gene match. CDR1 is MGHDK and CDR2 is SYGVNS in the germline V gene. This CDR3 is built from 15 residues. CDR3 nucleotide sequence: TGTGCCAGCAGTGATCTAGCGGGGGATCAAGAGACCCAGTACTTC. This sequence encodes CASSDLAGDQETQYF.

The rearrangement links TRBV11-3 to TRBJ2-2; 8 nucleotides agree with TRBD1. The CDR3 sequence is 17 residues long. Germline CDR1 and CDR2: SGHNT and YENEEA. Losses at the gene ends were 0 bases for V and 0 bases for J; bases not matched to a gene: 3. The CDR3 DNA is TGTGCCAGCAGCTTAGATGAACAGGGGGCGAACACCGGGGAGCTGTTTTTT. Protein sequence: CASSLDEQGANTGELFF.

The chain employs TRBV3-1 (or the pseudogene TRBV3-2) and TRBJ2-5; 9 bases fit TRBD2. Trimming at V came to 3 bases and at J to 13 bases, leaving 3 bases not matched to a gene. From germline, CDR1 is LGHDT and CDR2 YNNKEL (reference sequence). The CDR3 spans 11 residues. The CDR3 spells CASSQAGGMYF. In nucleotides, the CDR3 is TGTGCCAGCAGCCAGGCGGGGGGGATGTACTTC.

This clone was seen just once. The chain has TRBV3-1 (or the pseudogene TRBV3-2) and TRBJ2-6; 8 bases match TRBD1. The CDR3 spans 17 residues. The V gene end was trimmed by 4 bases and the J gene end by 0 bases; junction bases not matched to a gene: 5. The germline gives CDR1 LGHDT, CDR2 YNNKEL (reference sequence). The CDR3 nucleotides read TGTGCCAGCAGCCCCGGGACAGGTAACTCTGGGGCCAACGTCCTGACTTTC. Encoded protein: CASSPGTGNSGANVLTF.

The V and J genes are TRBV28 and TRBJ1-2, with 11 bases fitting TRBD1. Germline-derived CDR1 and CDR2 are MDHEN and SYDVKM. The CDR3 has 19 amino acids. J gave up 8 bases and V 4 bases, and 21 bases lay outside the gene matches. CDR3 amino acids: CASSSKRGSPGQGGWGYTF. The DNA of the CDR3 is TGTGCCAGCAGTTCCAAGAGAGGGTCGCCGGGACAGGGGGGATGGGGCTACACCTTC.

The sample holds one count of this clone. The chain uses TRBV2 and TRBJ2-1; D not certain. The V gene's germline CDR1 is SNHLY and CDR2 FYNNEI. V dropped 7 bases and J dropped 6 bases, with 10 bases sitting between them. The CDR3 has 12 amino acids. CDR3 bases: TGTGCCAGCACCCGTGACTCCAATGAGCAGTTCTTC. Translation gives CASTRDSNEQFF.

The chain couples TRBV7-9 to TRBJ2-4; TRBD1 agrees at 7 bases. CDR3 length equals 13 residues. Germline assignment: CDR1 SEHNR and CDR2 FQNEAQ (reference sequence). Losses at the gene ends were 4 bases for V and 8 bases for J; bases not matched to a gene: 5. The CDR3: CASSWSQGDIQYF. The CDR3 DNA follows: TGTGCCAGCAGCTGGTCCCAGGGGGACATTCAGTACTTC.

This clone has only a few counts. This chain links TRBV4-1 with TRBJ1-2, with TRBD1 as a possible D gene (5 bases). Trimming removed 4 bases from V and 14 bases from J, with 17 bases in between. Germline V gene data show CDR1 as MGHRA and CDR2 as YSYEKL. The CDR3 is 12 residues long. As DNA, the CDR3 is TGCGCCAGCAGCCGGCAGGGCGGGACGGCAACCTTC. Translating it yields CASSRQGGTATF.

This clone was seen more than once but under ten times. The chain carries TRBV5-1 and TRBJ1-3; tentative D call: TRBD1 (5 bases). V lost 3 bases and J lost 11, with 18 bases in between. Germline CDR1 and CDR2: SGHRS and YFSETQ. The CDR3 consists of 14 residues. CDR3 sequence: CASSSGQFGTPIYF. The CDR3 DNA follows: TGCGCCAGCAGCTCCGGACAATTTGGAACTCCCATATATTTT.

The rearrangement uses TRBV29-1 and TRBJ2-3; D possibly corresponds to TRBD2 (7 bases). The CDR3 has 14 residues. Trimming removed 4 bases at V and 3 bases at J, with 14 bases between. Looked up from germline, CDR1 is SQVTM and CDR2 is ANQGSEA. The CDR3 region has the DNA TGCAGCGTTGGGGGAGGGGGGGGGACAGATACGCAGTATTTT. It translates to CSVGGGGGTDTQYF.

V usage is TRBV7-9 and J usage is TRBJ2-1, with 14 bases aligning to TRBD2. With 5 bases clipped from V and 5 bases from J, the junction kept 2 bases outside the gene matches. The germline V gene encodes CDR1 SEHNR and CDR2 FQNEAQ (reference sequence). CDR3 length: 15 residues. The CDR3 spells CASSQGLAGDNEQFF. The CDR3 nucleotides are TGTGCCAGCAGCCAGGGACTAGCGGGAGACAATGAGCAGTTCTTC.

J is TRBJ1-3 and V is TRBV4-1, with D maybe TRBD1 (5 bases). This CDR3 is 18 amino acids long. The V end lost 2 bases, the J end lost 0 bases, and 17 bases lay between the germline ends. Germline CDR1 reads MGHRA; CDR2 reads YSYEKL. In nucleotides, the CDR3 is TGCGCCAGCAGCCAAAGGGGTCAGAATCTCCTCTCTGGAAACACCATATATTTT. This codes for CASSQRGQNLLSGNTIYF.

The chain is built from TRBV4-3 and TRBJ2-5; TRBD1 aligns across 9 bases. Germline CDR1 LGHNA, CDR2 YSLEER. The J segment lost 6 bases and the V segment lost 4 bases, leaving 12 bases of the junction unmatched. CDR3 size: 16 residues. The CDR3 is CASSLRAGTGSKTQYF. The CDR3 DNA is TGCGCCAGCAGCCTGCGGGCGGGGACAGGGTCAAAGACCCAGTACTTC.

This rearrangement joins TRBV7-9 to TRBJ1-1, with D possibly matching TRBD1 (6 bases). CDR1 is SEHNR and CDR2 is FQNEAQ in the germline V gene (reference sequence). Between the trimmed V and J ends, which lost 5 bases and 8 bases, there was a span of 9 bases. The CDR3 is made up of 11 amino acids. CDR3 bases: TGTGCCAGCAGCCAGGACAGCGAAGCTTTCTTT. Amino acids: CASSQDSEAFF.

J is TRBJ1-1 and V is TRBV28; no clear D gene. V was shortened by 2 bases and J by 7 bases, with 11 bases between the two germline ends. The CDR3 sequence is 13 residues long. Germline-derived CDR1 and CDR2 are MDHEN and SYDVKM. For the CDR3, the DNA is TGTGCCAGCAGTTTAGGGTCGCGGGGTGAAGCTTTCTTT. Its protein is CASSLGSRGEAFF.

V gene TRBV6-5 combines with J gene TRBJ1-2, with 11 positions matching TRBD1. CDR1 MNHEY and CDR2 SVGAGI come from the germline V gene. With 1 base clipped from V and 1 base from J, the junction kept 2 bases outside the gene matches. The CDR3 totals 16 residues. The CDR3 region has the DNA TGTGCCAGCAGTTACTTCGGGACAGGGGGTAACTATGGCTACACCTTC. As protein: CASSYFGTGGNYGYTF.

The chain employs TRBV5-6 and TRBJ2-3; D is unresolved. V lost 0 bases and J 7 bases, leaving 3 bases between the germline ends. The CDR3 spans 11 residues. Germline V lookup: CDR1 SGHDT, CDR2 YYEEEE. Here the CDR3 DNA reads TGTGCCAGCAGCTTGGAGCATACGCAGTATTTT. Protein sequence: CASSLEHTQYF.